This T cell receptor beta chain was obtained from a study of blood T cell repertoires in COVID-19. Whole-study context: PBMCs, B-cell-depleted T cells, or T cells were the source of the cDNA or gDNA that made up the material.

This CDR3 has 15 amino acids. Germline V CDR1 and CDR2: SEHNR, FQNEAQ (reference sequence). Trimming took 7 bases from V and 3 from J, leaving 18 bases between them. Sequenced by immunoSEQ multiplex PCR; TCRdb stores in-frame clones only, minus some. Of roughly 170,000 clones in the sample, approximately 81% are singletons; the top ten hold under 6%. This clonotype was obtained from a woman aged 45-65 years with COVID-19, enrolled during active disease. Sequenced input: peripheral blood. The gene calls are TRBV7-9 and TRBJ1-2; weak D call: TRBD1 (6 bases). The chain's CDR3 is CASTPLLGGDYGYTF. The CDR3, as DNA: TGTGCCAGCACCCCCCTTCTAGGGGGGGACTATGGCTACACCTTC.